This T cell receptor (beta chain) was retrieved from a study of tumor-infiltrating lymphocytes in primary liver carcinoma. This CDR3 region has 15 residues. The germline gives CDR1 MNHEY, CDR2 SVGAGI. Priming with a constant-region primer yielded TCR beta cDNA from roughly 0.45 ug total RNA. ARM-PCR was slightly modified, and three nested multiplex PCR rounds with it gave rise to the TCR beta libraries. For about 11 cycles apiece, the opening two PCR rounds ran with TRBV1-TRBV30 forward primers and a C-beta reverse primer. TCRdb passed the multiplex PCR reads through MiXCR, listing each CDR3 protein once. This table has 90,000 to 100,000 distinct CDR3 sequences, about 70% appearing once. Taking 20-30 mg of unsorted bulk tissue, the authors co-extracted RNA and DNA. Primary liver carcinomas in the patients were surgically resected. In regard to this clonotype: Compared with germline, one end of the junction differs, possibly owing to a read error.

The chain recombines TRBV6-5 with TRBJ2-1, with 7 positions matching TRBD2. Material: liver tumor tissue from sampling region 5. Subset here: tumor region T5, tumor centre. This clonotype was obtained from a woman in her fifties or sixties with primary liver carcinoma and hepatitis B virus infection. The DNA for the CDR3 is TGTGCCAGCACCTTTCGCGGGAGCTCCTACAATGTGCAGTTCTTC. Amino acids: CASTFRGSSYNVQFF.